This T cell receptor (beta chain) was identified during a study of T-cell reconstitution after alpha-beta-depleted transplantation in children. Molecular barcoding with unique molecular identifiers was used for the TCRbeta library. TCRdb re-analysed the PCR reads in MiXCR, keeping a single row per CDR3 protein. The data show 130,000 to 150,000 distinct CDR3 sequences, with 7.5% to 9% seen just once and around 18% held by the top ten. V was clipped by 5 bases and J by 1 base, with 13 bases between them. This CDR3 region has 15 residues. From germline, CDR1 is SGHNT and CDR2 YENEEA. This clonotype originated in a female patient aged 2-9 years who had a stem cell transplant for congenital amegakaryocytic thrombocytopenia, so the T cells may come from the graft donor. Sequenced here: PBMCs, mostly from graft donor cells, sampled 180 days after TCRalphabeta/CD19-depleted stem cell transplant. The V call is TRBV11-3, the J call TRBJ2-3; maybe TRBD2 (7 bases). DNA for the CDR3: TGTGCCAGCAGCCAGAGGGGGGGGCGCACAGATACGCAGTATTTT. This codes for CASSQRGGRTDTQYF.